This TCR beta chain emerged from a study of T cell responses to AZD1222 COVID-19 vaccine (dated by TCRdb to the early 2020s). Some background on the complete study: TCR sequencing was performed for roughly 250 trial participants, of whom roughly 200 were given two doses of AZD1222 and around 25 were given two doses of MenACWY control vaccine. Trial participants were enrolled into age subgroups of 18-55, 56-69 and 70-plus years, which contained 148, 28 and 57 TCR-sequenced participants, respectively.

Trimming accounts for 4 bases at V and 1 base at J, while the number of junction bases matched to no gene is 7. From the cysteine up to the phenylalanine, the CDR3 has a length of 18 residues. This entry keeps only the CDR3 DNA: 54 bases, framed from base 1. CDR1 and CDR2, looked up from the germline V gene (reference sequence), are SGHNT and YYREEE. Reading the label with the study, this specimen's time point is: about 28 days (+/-7) after the second vaccine dose. AZD1222 recipients with second doses at about 4 weeks or about 12 weeks were pooled, because spike-specific TCR depth and breadth did not differ between schedules. The vaccinee samples were drawn from two UK trials, COV001 and COV002, one of which was a single-blind randomized controlled phase 2/3 trial testing AZD1222 (ChAdOx1 nCoV-19) in healthy adults. For TCRbeta chain sequencing, PBMC samples from trial participants were taken at day 0 and at day 28 after the second dose.

A remark on this clone: Its specific antigen is unknown. Base qualities are not at hand, and no much larger clone is one base apart.

Results and caveats for the whole study, not just this receptor: A significant rise in spike-specific TCR breadth and depth was observed after two AZD1222 doses relative to day 0 and relative to MenACWY recipients. Participants were mostly white British, with more females than males. The authors suggested clonal diversity may have been underestimated. Nearly half of unique spike-specific TCRs reportedly recognized epitopes outside regions mutated in the B.1.351 and B.1.1.7 variants. The whole spike protein was spanned by vaccine-associated CD4 TCRs, and dominant responses were seen in regions 160-218 and 743-854. Because no day 14 peak-response samples were available, the repertoires could be characterized only after the peak T cell response. Conclusions about previously exposed vaccinees are limited, since just 6 or 7 AZD1222 recipients were seropositive for SARS-CoV-2 at baseline. The 56-69-year group was small, and its depth increase did not reach significance, likely because of low power.

The CDR3 regions of human TCRbeta chains were subjected to immunosequencing. Processing in the source paper ran as follows. TCRs in the repertoires were compared against a reference library of SARS-CoV-2-specific TCRs that had been generated with the MIRA antigen-specificity platform. Breadth was defined as the fraction of unique TCRs that were SARS-CoV-2-associated. Depth was defined as the fraction of total T cells that were SARS-CoV-2-associated. Using the MIRA data, each spike-specific TCR was assigned both to the spike region to which the TCR was reactive and to a CD4 or CD8 class. Log10-transformed breadth and depth values were compared by one-way ANOVA with Sidak's multiple comparisons tests. TCRdb took over this immuneACCESS table, retaining in-frame rearrangements with V and J assigned. Such tables are incomplete; in checked studies, under half of the missing clones stem from an unresolved V gene, and the remainder is unexplained. V and J calls and clone size are copied from that table; D and trimming were computed from the DNA. Within this sample are approximately 89,000 clones, with approximately 86% of them counted one time only. Of the sample, 5.5% to 6% is held by the ten largest clones.

The V and J segments used are TRBV5-4 and TRBJ2-6; TRBD2 lines up with 11 middle nucleotides. The input for sequencing was peripheral blood, taken 28 days after the second AZD1222 dose. This sequence was found in an adult who received the AZD1222 COVID-19 vaccine. In nucleotides, the sequence is TGTGCCAGCAGCATGCGAACTAGCGGGAGATCTGGGGCCAACGTCCTGACTTTC. Its protein is CASSMRTSGRSGANVLTF.